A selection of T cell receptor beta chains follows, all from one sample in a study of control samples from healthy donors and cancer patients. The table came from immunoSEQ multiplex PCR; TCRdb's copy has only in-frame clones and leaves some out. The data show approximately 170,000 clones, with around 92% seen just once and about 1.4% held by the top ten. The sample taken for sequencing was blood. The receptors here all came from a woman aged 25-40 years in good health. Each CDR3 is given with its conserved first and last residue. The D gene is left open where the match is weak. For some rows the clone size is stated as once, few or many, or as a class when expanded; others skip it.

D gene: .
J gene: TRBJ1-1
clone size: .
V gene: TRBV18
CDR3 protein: CASSPSRGTEAFF
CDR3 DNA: TGTGCCAGCTCACCGAGTCGGGGTACTGAAGCTTTCTTT

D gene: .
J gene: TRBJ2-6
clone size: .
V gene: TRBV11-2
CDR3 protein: CASSLGGSGANVLTF
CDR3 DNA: TGTGCCAGCAGCTTAGGAGGGTCTGGGGCCAACGTCCTGACTTTC

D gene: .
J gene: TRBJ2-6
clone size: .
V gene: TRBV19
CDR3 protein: CASSIGGRSSGANVLTF
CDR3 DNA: TGTGCCAGTAGTATAGGGGGAAGGAGCTCTGGGGCCAACGTCCTGACTTTC

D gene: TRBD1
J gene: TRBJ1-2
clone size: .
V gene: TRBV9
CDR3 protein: CASSPRDRGEDGYTF
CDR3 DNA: TGTGCCAGCAGCCCCCGGGACAGGGGGGAGGACGGCTACACCTTC

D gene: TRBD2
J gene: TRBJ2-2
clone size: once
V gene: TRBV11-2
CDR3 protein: CASSTRTSGPGELFF
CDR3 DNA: TGTGCCAGCAGCACCAGGACTAGCGGGCCCGGGGAGCTGTTTTTT

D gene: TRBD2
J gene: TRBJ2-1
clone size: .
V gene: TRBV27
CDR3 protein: CASSLTSGNNEQFF
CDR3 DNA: TGTGCCAGCAGTTTAACTAGCGGGAACAATGAGCAGTTCTTC

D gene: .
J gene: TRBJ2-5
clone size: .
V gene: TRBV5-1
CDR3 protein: CASSLAGRGLETQYF
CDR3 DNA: TGCGCCAGCAGCTTGGCAGGGCGGGGGCTGGAGACCCAGTACTTC

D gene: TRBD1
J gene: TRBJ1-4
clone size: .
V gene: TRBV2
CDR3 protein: CASNSQGAEKLFF
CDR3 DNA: TGTGCCAGCAATTCACAGGGGGCAGAAAAACTGTTTTTT

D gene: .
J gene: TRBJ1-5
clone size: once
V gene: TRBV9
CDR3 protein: CASSVEINQPQHF
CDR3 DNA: TGTGCCAGCAGCGTAGAGATCAATCAGCCCCAGCATTTT

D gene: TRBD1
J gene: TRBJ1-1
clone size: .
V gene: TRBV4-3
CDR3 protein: CASSQDIQGDNTEAFF
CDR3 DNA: TGCGCCAGCAGCCAAGATATCCAGGGGGATAACACTGAAGCTTTCTTT

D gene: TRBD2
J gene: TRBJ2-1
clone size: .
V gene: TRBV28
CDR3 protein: CASSPIAGGDNEQFF
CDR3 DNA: TGTGCCAGCAGTCCGATAGCGGGAGGGGACAATGAGCAGTTCTTC

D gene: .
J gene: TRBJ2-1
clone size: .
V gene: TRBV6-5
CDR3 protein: CASSPRSVDEQFF
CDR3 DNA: TGTGCCAGCAGTCCTCGTAGCGTCGATGAGCAGTTCTTC

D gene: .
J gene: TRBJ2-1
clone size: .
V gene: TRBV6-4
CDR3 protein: CASSDWETGDYNEQFF
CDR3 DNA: TGTGCCAGCAGTGACTGGGAGACTGGAGACTACAATGAGCAGTTCTTC

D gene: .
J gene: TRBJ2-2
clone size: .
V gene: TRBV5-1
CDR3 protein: CASSLEGTGELFF
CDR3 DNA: TGCGCCAGCAGCTTGGAGGGCACCGGGGAGCTGTTTTTT

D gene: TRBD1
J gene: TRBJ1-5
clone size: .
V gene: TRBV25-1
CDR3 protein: CASSGGGADQPQHF
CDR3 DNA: TGTGCCAGCAGTGGAGGGGGCGCCGATCAGCCCCAGCATTTT

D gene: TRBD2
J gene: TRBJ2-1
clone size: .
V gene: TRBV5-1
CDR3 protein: CASSGGLADHNEQFF
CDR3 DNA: TGCGCCAGCAGCGGGGGACTAGCGGACCACAATGAGCAGTTCTTC

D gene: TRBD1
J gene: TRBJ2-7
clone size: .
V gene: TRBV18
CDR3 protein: CASSPSDRGPYEQYF
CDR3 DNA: TGTGCCAGCTCACCTTCGGACAGGGGGCCGTACGAGCAGTACTTC

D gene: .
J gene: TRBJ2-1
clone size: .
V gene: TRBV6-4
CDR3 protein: CASSDEDYNEQFF
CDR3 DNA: TGTGCCAGCAGTGACGAGGACTACAATGAGCAGTTCTTC

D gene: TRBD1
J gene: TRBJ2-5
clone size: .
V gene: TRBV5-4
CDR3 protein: CASSLGTGRETQYF
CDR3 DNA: TGTGCCAGCAGCTTGGGGACAGGGAGGGAGACCCAGTACTTC

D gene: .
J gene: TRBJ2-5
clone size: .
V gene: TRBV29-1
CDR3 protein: CSVDRLQETQYF
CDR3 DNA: TGCAGCGTTGATAGACTGCAAGAGACCCAGTACTTC

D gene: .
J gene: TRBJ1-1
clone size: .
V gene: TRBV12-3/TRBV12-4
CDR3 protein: CASRQQDTEAFF
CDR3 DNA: TGTGCCAGCAGGCAACAGGACACTGAAGCTTTCTTT

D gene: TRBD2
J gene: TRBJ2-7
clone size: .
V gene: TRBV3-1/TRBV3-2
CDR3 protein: CASSTGLAGGYEQYF
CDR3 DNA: TGTGCCAGCAGCACGGGACTAGCGGGAGGGTACGAGCAGTACTTC

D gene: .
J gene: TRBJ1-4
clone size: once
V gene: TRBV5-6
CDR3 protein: CASSPRREGGEKLFF
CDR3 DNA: TGTGCCAGCAGCCCCCGCAGGGAAGGGGGTGAAAAACTGTTTTTT

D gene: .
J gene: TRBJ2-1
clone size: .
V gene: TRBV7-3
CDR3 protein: CASSLKGGSYNEQFF
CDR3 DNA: TGTGCCAGCAGCTTAAAGGGGGGTAGCTACAATGAGCAGTTCTTC

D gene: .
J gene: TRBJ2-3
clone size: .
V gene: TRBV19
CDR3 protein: CASSIGDGTDTQYF
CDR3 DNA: TGTGCCAGTAGTATAGGGGACGGCACAGATACGCAGTATTTT

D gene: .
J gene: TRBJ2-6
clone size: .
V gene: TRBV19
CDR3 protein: CASSETGWGANVLTF
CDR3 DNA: TGTGCCAGTAGTGAAACAGGGTGGGGGGCCAACGTCCTGACTTTC

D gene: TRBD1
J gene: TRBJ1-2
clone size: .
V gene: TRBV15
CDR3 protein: CATSRVQGGGGYTF
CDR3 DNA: TGTGCCACCAGCAGAGTTCAGGGGGGTGGTGGCTACACCTTC

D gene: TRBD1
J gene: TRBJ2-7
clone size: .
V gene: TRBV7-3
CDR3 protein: CASSPGQGVYEQYF
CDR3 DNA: TGTGCCAGCAGCCCCGGACAGGGGGTCTACGAGCAGTACTTC

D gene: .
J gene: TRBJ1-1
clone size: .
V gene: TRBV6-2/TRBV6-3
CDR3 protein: CASSYSSENTEAFF
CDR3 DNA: TGTGCCAGCAGTTACTCGTCCGAGAACACTGAAGCTTTCTTT

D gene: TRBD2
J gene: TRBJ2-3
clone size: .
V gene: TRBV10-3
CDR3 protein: CAISGLAGATDTQYF
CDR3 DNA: TGTGCCATCAGTGGGCTAGCGGGAGCCACAGATACGCAGTATTTT

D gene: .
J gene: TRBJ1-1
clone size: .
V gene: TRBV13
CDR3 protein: CASSLPGATEAFF
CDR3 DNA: TGTGCCAGCAGCTTACCGGGGGCCACTGAAGCTTTCTTT

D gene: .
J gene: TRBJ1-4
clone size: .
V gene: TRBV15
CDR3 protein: CATSRTAETTIRSEKLFF
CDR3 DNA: TGTGCCACCAGCAGAACGGCCGAAACGACAATCCGTTCTGAAAAACTGTTTTTT

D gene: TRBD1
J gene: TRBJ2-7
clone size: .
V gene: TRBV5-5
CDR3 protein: CASSSTGFYEQYF
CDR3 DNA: TGTGCCAGCAGCTCGACAGGGTTCTACGAGCAGTACTTC

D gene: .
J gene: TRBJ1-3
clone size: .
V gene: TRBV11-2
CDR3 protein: CASSLDRHSGNTIYF
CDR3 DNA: TGTGCCAGCAGCTTGGACAGACACTCTGGAAACACCATATATTTT

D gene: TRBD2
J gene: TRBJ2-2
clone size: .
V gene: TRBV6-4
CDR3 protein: CASSDSASGALGELFF
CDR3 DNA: TGTGCCAGCAGTGACTCGGCTAGCGGTGCCCTCGGGGAGCTGTTTTTT

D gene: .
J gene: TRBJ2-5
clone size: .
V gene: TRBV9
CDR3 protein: CASSGGLLAQETQYF
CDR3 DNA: TGTGCCAGCAGCGGAGGACTCCTAGCCCAAGAGACCCAGTACTTC

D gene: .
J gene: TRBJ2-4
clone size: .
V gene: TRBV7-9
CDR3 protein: CASSFGDRNIQYF
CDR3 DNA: TGTGCCAGCAGCTTCGGGGACCGAAACATTCAGTACTTC

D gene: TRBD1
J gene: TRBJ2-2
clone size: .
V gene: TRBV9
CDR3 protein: CASSVGTGTGELFF
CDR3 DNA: TGTGCCAGCAGCGTGGGGACAGGCACCGGGGAGCTGTTTTTT

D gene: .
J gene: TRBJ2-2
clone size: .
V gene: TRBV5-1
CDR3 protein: CASRTDTGELFF
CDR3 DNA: TGCGCCAGTCGGACAGACACCGGGGAGCTGTTTTTT

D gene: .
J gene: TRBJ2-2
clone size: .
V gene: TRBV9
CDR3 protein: CASSIGWTGELFF
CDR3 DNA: TGTGCCAGCAGCATCGGGTGGACCGGGGAGCTGTTTTTT

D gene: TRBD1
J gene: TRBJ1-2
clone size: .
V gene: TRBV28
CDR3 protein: CASSPPGTGRKYGYTF
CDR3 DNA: TGTGCCAGCAGCCCCCCCGGGACAGGGAGAAAGTATGGCTACACCTTC

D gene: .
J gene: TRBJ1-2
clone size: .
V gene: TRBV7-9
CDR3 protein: CASSSSSVYYGYTF
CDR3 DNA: TGTGCCAGCAGCTCCAGCTCCGTTTACTATGGCTACACCTTC

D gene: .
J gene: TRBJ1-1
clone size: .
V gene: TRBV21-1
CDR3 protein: CASSKGYRENTEAFF
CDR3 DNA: TGTGCCAGCAGCAAAGGGTACAGGGAGAACACTGAAGCTTTCTTT

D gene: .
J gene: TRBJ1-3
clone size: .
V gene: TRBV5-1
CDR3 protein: CASSDGGAGNTIYF
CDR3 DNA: TGCGCCAGCAGCGATGGGGGGGCCGGAAACACCATATATTTT

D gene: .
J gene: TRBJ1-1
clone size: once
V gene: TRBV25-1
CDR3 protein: CASRPGHMNTEAFF
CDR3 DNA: TGTGCCAGCAGGCCGGGACACATGAACACTGAAGCTTTCTTT

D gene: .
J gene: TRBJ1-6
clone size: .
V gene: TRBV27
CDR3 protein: CASSRSSYNSPLHF
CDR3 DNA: TGTGCCAGCAGTAGAAGCTCCTATAATTCACCCCTCCACTTT

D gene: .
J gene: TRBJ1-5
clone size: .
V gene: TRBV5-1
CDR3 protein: CASSLGGGGQPQHF
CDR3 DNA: TGCGCCAGCAGCTTGGGTGGGGGGGGGCAGCCCCAGCATTTT

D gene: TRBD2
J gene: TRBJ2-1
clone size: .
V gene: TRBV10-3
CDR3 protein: CAISLAGGDEQFF
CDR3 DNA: TGTGCCATCAGCCTAGCGGGGGGTGATGAGCAGTTCTTC

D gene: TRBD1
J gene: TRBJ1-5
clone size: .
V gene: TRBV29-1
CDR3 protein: CSVEEPPDRGQPQHF
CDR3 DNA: TGCAGCGTTGAAGAGCCCCCGGACAGGGGTCAGCCCCAGCATTTT

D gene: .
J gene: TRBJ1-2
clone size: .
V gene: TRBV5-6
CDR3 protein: CASSHRRVGYTF
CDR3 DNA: TGTGCCAGCAGCCACCGCAGGGTTGGCTACACCTTC

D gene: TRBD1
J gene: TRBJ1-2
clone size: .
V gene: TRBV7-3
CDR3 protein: CASSPGQGAANYGYTF
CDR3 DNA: TGTGCCAGCAGCCCCGGACAGGGGGCAGCTAACTATGGCTACACCTTC

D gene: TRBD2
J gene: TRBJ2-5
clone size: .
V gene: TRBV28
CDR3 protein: CASRTSGNEETQYF
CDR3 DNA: TGTGCCAGCAGGACTAGCGGGAACGAAGAGACCCAGTACTTC

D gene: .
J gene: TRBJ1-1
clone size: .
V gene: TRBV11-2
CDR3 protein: CASSLVGGTEAFF
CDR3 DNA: TGTGCCAGCAGCTTAGTGGGGGGTACTGAAGCTTTCTTT

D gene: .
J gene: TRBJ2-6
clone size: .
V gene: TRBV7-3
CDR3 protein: CASSLGSGTGANVLTF
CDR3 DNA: TGTGCCAGCAGCTTAGGATCCGGGACAGGGGCCAACGTCCTGACTTTC

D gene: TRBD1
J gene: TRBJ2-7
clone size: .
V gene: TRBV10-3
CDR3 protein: CAIRGQGGSYEQYF
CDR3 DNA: TGTGCCATCAGGGGACAGGGGGGCTCCTACGAGCAGTACTTC

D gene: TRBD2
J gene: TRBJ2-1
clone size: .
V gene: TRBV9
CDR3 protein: CASSVLAGGSEQFF
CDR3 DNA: TGTGCCAGCAGCGTCCTAGCGGGAGGGAGTGAGCAGTTCTTC

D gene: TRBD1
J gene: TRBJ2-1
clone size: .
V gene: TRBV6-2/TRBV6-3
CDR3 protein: CASSRTGTGGNEQFF
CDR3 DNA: TGTGCCAGCAGCAGAACCGGGACAGGGGGCAATGAGCAGTTCTTC

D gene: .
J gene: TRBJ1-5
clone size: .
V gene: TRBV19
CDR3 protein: CASNQGITTQHF
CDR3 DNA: TGTGCCAGTAATCAGGGAATAACGACCCAGCATTTT

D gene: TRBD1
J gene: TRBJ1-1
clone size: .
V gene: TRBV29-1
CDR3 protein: CSVGKQGGNTEAFF
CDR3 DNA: TGCAGCGTTGGAAAACAGGGGGGGAACACTGAAGCTTTCTTT